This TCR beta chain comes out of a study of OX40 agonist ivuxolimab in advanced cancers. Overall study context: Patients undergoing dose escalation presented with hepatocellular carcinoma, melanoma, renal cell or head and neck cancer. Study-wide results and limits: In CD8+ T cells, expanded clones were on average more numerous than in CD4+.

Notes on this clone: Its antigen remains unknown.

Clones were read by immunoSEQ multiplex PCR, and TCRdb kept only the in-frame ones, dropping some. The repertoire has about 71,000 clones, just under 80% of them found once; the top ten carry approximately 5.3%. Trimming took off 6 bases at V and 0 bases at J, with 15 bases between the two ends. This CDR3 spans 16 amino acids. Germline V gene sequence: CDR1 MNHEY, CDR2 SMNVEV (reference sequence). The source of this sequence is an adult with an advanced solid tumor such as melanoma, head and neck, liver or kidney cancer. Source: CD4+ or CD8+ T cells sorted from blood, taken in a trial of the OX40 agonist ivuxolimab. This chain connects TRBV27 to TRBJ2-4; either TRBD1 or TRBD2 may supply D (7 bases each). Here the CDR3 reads CASSLRGGLAKNIQYF. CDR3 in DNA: TGTGCCAGCAGCCTCAGGGGGGGTTTAGCCAAAAACATTCAGTACTTC.